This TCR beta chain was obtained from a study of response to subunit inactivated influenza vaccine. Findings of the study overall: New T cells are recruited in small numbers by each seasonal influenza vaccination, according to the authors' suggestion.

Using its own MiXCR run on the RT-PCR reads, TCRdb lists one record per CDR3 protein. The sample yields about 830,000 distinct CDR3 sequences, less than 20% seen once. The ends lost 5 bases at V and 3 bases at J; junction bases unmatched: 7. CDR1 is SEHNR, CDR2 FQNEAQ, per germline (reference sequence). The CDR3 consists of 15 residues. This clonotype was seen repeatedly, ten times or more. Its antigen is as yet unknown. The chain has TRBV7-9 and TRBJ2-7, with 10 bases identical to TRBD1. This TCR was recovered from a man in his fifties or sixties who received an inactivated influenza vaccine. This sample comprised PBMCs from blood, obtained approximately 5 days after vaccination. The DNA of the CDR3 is TGTGCCAGCAGCCCTTGGACAGGGGGTAGCTACGAGCAGTACTTC. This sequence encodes CASSPWTGGSYEQYF.